Below, one T cell receptor beta chain is given with its context. This entry is derived from a study of immune evolution from preneoplasia to lung adenocarcinoma. Study-wide context: HLA loss of heterozygosity: 7% AIS, roughly 15% MIA, about 35% ADC, none AAH.

The V gene end was trimmed by 4 bases and the J gene end by 9 bases; junction bases not matched to a gene: 12. Germline CDR1 and CDR2: MNHEY and SVGAGI. The CDR3 is 15 amino acids. Each case's diagnosis was confirmed by two pathologists on H&E. Sequencing was performed with immunoSEQ multiplex PCR; in TCRdb, only in-frame clones are kept and a portion is missing. The sample holds 5,000 to 6,000 clones; around three quarters are singletons and the top ten take approximately 11%. The clonotype comes from a person aged 55-80 years with lung adenocarcinoma. V usage is TRBV6-5 and J usage is TRBJ2-1, with 7 bases aligning to TRBD2. The sequencing sample was made of FFPE minimally invasive lung adenocarcinoma tissue. CDR3 DNA: TGTGCCAGCAGTTTCCAACCGGGACTACTTTCTGAGCAGTTCTTC. It is translated as CASSFQPGLLSEQFF.